This section outlines one TCR beta chain sequence together with its context. Its specificity is unknown. The data originate from a study of a mutant IDH1 vaccine in newly diagnosed glioma. Study in general: Vaccines were first given 4-6 weeks after radiotherapy alone, or with temozolomide cycles. Earlier care involved radiotherapy, temozolomide, or both, and the majority received both. Treated patients comprised 62.5% males and approximately 38% females, mean age approximately 42 years. Whole-study findings and limits: Pseudoprogression appeared independent of alterations in top peripheral clonotypes.

Trimming shortened V by 1 base and J by 1 base, and 7 bases separated the two germline ends. The CDR3 covers 14 residues. In germline, CDR1 is KGHSH, CDR2 LQKENI. Assay: immunoSEQ multiplex PCR; the TCRdb copy retains only in-frame clones and omits some. The repertoire holds roughly 49,000 clones, with around 92% as singletons. Time point given: week 35, safety follow-up. Doses consisted of 300 ug of mutant IDH1 20-mer peptide each, paired with topical imiquimod. The chain employs TRBV18 and TRBJ1-1; D unclear. The source was PBMCs, collected from a glioma patient whose treatment included an IDH1 peptide vaccine. The sequence was obtained from a man in his forties or fifties with glioma. CDR3: CASSPQVGNTEAFF. The DNA of the CDR3 is TGTGCCAGCTCACCACAGGTGGGGAACACTGAAGCTTTCTTT.